This T cell receptor (beta chain) was obtained from a study of T cell responses to AZD1222 COVID-19 vaccine. Measured with immunoSEQ multiplex PCR; TCRdb has only the in-frame clones, and not every one. The sample holds around 130,000 clones, around 90% seen once. Germline V gene lookup returns CDR1 SGHRS and CDR2 YFSETQ. CDR3 size: 16 residues. J was trimmed by 3 bases and V by 4 bases; bases with no gene match: 10. This TCR came from an adult who received the MenACWY meningococcal vaccine as a control. The source was peripheral blood, collected 28 days after the second dose of the MenACWY control vaccine. The V call is TRBV5-1, the J call TRBJ2-7; 10 nucleotides match TRBD2. CDR3: CASSLTLAGDGYEQYF. CDR3 bases: TGCGCCAGCAGCCTGACTCTAGCGGGAGATGGCTACGAGCAGTACTTC.